These 32 T cell receptor beta chains came from one sample sequenced in a study of immune characteristics of hereditary and idiopathic chronic pancreatitis. Data came from immunoSEQ multiplex PCR; TCRdb stores just in-frame clones and leaves some out. The profile shows around 9,000 clones, about 85% of them singletons. Chronic pancreatitis tissue was collected during total pancreatectomy with islet autotransplantation. Sequenced: pancreas tissue with idiopathic chronic pancreatitis. Source of these receptors: a human donor with chronic pancreatitis.

The rearrangement links TRBV6-1 to TRBJ1-2, with 7 bases matching TRBD1. From germline, CDR1 is MNHNS and CDR2 SASEGT. The CDR3 is made up of 15 amino acids. Germline trimming cut 3 bases from V and 0 bases from J; bases unmatched to any gene: 4. The CDR3, as DNA: TGTGCCAGCAGTGACCGGGACAGACCTAACTATGGCTACACCTTC. Residues: CASSDRDRPNYGYTF.

The chain joins TRBV4-2 to TRBJ1-6; TRBD1 is a possible D gene (6 bases). The V gene lost 0 bases and the J gene lost 6 bases, with 15 bases spanning the gap. CDR3 length: 17 amino acids. CDR1 is LGHNA and CDR2 is YNFKEQ in the germline V gene. In DNA form, the CDR3 reads TGTGCCAGCAGCCAAGAATCGGCAGGGGAGGGTAATTCACCCCTCCACTTT. Protein: CASSQESAGEGNSPLHF.

This clone came up a few times. The chain has TRBV6-2 or TRBV6-3 and TRBJ1-1, with 8 positions matching TRBD1. With V trimmed by 6 bases and J by 4 bases, 7 bases remained unmatched. The CDR3 contains 14 residues. Germline loops: CDR1 MNHEY, CDR2 SVGEGT. In DNA, the CDR3 is TGTGCCAGCAGCGAGCCGGGACAGGCCACTGAAGCTTTCTTT. It encodes CASSEPGQATEAFF.

This clone was detected only a few times. This chain connects TRBV6-6 to TRBJ2-5; 7 bases align to TRBD2. J was trimmed by 0 bases and V by 6 bases; bases with no gene match: 1. The CDR3 totals 13 residues. Looked up from germline, CDR1 is MNHNY and CDR2 is SVGAGI (reference sequence). For the CDR3, the DNA is TGTGCCAGCAGAAGCGGGGACCAAGAGACCCAGTACTTC. Protein product: CASRSGDQETQYF.

This clone was seen only once. The CDR3 spells CASSPGTSQETQYF. CDR3 DNA: TGTGCCAGCAGCCCCGGGACTTCCCAAGAGACCCAGTACTTC. The rearrangement links TRBV7-9 to TRBJ2-5; D perhaps matches TRBD2 (6 bases). This CDR3 is built from 14 residues. The germline V and J ends were trimmed by 5 bases and 1 base, with 11 bases remaining between them. Germline lookup yields CDR1 SEHNR and CDR2 FQNEAQ (reference sequence).

The chain couples TRBV14 to TRBJ1-5; possibly TRBD1 for D (5 bases). Germline loops: CDR1 SGHDN, CDR2 FVKESK. CDR3 length: 15 residues. V lost 5 bases to trimming and J lost 0 bases, with 11 bases between them. CDR3 DNA: TGTGCCAGCAGCGCTGGGGGTTTTAGCAATCAGCCCCAGCATTTT. It specifies CASSAGGFSNQPQHF.

The DNA of the CDR3 is TGTGCCAGCAGAGATCGTACAGGAGGCTCTGGAAACACCATATATTTT. Its translation is CASRDRTGGSGNTIYF. V usage is TRBV2 and J usage is TRBJ1-3, with a tentative D call TRBD1 (5 bases). The CDR3 sequence is 16 residues long. CDR1 and CDR2 from the germline V gene are SNHLY and FYNNEI. The V end was cut by 6 bases, the J end by 0 bases, with 15 bases between.

The chain has TRBV7-2 and TRBJ1-1; 7 bases fit TRBD1. The CDR3 has 14 amino acids. With V trimmed by 5 bases and J by 4 bases, 7 bases remained unmatched. Germline CDR1 is SGHTA and CDR2 is FQGNSA. The CDR3: CASSTQGGPTEAFF. In DNA form, the CDR3 reads TGTGCCAGCAGCACGCAAGGGGGCCCCACTGAAGCTTTCTTT.

The genes are TRBV10-3 and TRBJ1-2, with D possibly TRBD1 on 6 matching bases. V lost 3 bases to trimming and J lost 0 bases, with 11 bases between them. Germline V gene lookup returns CDR1 ENHRY and CDR2 SYGVKD. The CDR3 is made up of 15 amino acids. In DNA, the CDR3 is TGTGCCATCAGTGACGTTGCAGGGGCTAACTATGGCTACACCTTC. Amino acid sequence: CAISDVAGANYGYTF.

V gene TRBV5-5 combines with J gene TRBJ1-1; weak D call: TRBD1 (6 bases). The CDR3 extends over 14 amino acids. V was clipped by 3 bases and J by 0 bases, with 9 bases between them. The germline gives CDR1 SGHKS, CDR2 YYEKEE (reference sequence). In DNA, the CDR3 is TGTGCCAGCAGCTGGACAGTTATGAACACTGAAGCTTTCTTT. This translates into CASSWTVMNTEAFF.

The rearrangement uses TRBV28 and TRBJ1-3, with D uncertain. The CDR3 sequence is 15 residues long. V lost 3 bases, J lost 6 bases, and 15 bases lay in between. The germline V gene encodes CDR1 MDHEN and CDR2 SYDVKM. DNA for the CDR3: TGTGCCAGCAGTTTTGAGGGAGTTGGAGAAAACACCATATATTTT. Translating gives CASSFEGVGENTIYF.

DNA of the CDR3: TGTGCCAGCAGCTTAGCTGGGGGCACCGGGGAGCTGTTTTTT. Translated, it gives CASSLAGGTGELFF. The chain links TRBV7-9 to TRBJ2-2; the D call may be TRBD1 or TRBD2 (5 bases each). V was shortened by 0 bases and J by 4 bases, with 6 bases between the two germline ends. CDR3 length: 14 residues. Germline CDR1 SEHNR, CDR2 FQNEAQ (reference sequence).

This chain joins TRBV24-1 and TRBJ2-2, with 7 bases matching TRBD2. This CDR3 has 14 residues. CDR1 is KGHDR and CDR2 is SFDVKD in the germline V gene. The ends lost 3 bases at V and 6 bases at J; junction bases unmatched: 3. The CDR3, as DNA: TGTGCCACCAGTGATCCTCGGGGGGCCGGGGAGCTGTTTTTT. Translation: CATSDPRGAGELFF.

This clone has a handful of counts. V usage is TRBV28 and J usage is TRBJ2-1; the match to TRBD1 covers 9 bases. CDR1 and CDR2 (germline): MDHEN, SYDVKM. Trimming at V came to 5 bases and at J to 7 bases, leaving 15 bases not matched to a gene. The CDR3 consists of 17 residues. The CDR3 bases are TGTGCCAGCAGTCCCAACCCGACAGGGGGGAAAGGGAATGAGCAGTTCTTC. It yields the protein CASSPNPTGGKGNEQFF.

The chain has TRBV24-1 and TRBJ1-2; D uncertain. CDR1 and CDR2 (germline): KGHDR, SFDVKD. The CDR3 covers 16 residues. Trimming took 4 bases from V and 4 from J, leaving 18 bases between them. The CDR3 DNA reads TGTGCCACCAGTGACCCCCCCCGCTTAGGATCCTATGGCTACACCTTC. Its translation: CATSDPPRLGSYGYTF.

This clone was counted a single time. The CDR3 coding sequence is TGTGCCAGCAGCCTCGGGACGGGGAATGAAAAACTGTTTTTT. Translated, it gives CASSLGTGNEKLFF. The V gene is TRBV5-6, the J gene TRBJ1-4, with D tentatively TRBD1 (5 bases). V gave up 4 bases and J gave up 5 bases, with 12 bases separating them. The length of the CDR3 is 14 residues. Germline values: CDR1 SGHDT, CDR2 YYEEEE.

The chain links TRBV5-1 to TRBJ2-3, with TRBD2 matching 13 bases. Losses at the gene ends were 0 bases for V and 3 bases for J; bases not matched to a gene: 1. The CDR3 is 16 amino acids. Germline V CDR1 and CDR2: SGHRS, YFSETQ. Here the CDR3 DNA reads TGCGCCAGCAGCTTGGGGACTAGCGGGGGTACAGATACGCAGTATTTT. Translated, it gives CASSLGTSGGTDTQYF.

This chain uses TRBV7-9 with TRBJ2-4; tentatively, D is TRBD1 (8 bases). V was pared by 5 bases and J by 3 bases, with 14 bases between. The length of the CDR3 is 15 residues. Germline V gene lookup returns CDR1 SEHNR and CDR2 FQNEAQ (reference sequence). This CDR3 reads CASSITGGDKNIQYF. The DNA of the CDR3 is TGTGCCAGCAGCATAACAGGGGGGGACAAAAACATTCAGTACTTC.

J is TRBJ2-5 and V is TRBV29-1; a possible D gene is TRBD1 (5 bases). Germline assignment: CDR1 SQVTM and CDR2 ANQGSEA. The CDR3 extends over 15 amino acids. Deletions cut 3 bases from V and 1 base from J, with 15 bases between. CDR3 bases: TGCAGCGTTGATTTCCAGGGCCTTCTCCAAGAGACCCAGTACTTC. It encodes CSVDFQGLLQETQYF. Full variable domain (missing parts from reference TRBV29-1 and TRBJ2-5): SAVISQKPSRDICQRGTSLTIQCQVDSQVTMMFWYRQQPGQSLTLIATANQGSEATYESGFVIDKFPISRPNLTFSTLTVSNMSPEDSSIYLCSVDFQGLLQETQYFGPGTRLLVL.

The chain carries TRBV2 and TRBJ2-7, with D possibly matching TRBD1 (6 bases). Germline loops: CDR1 SNHLY, CDR2 FYNNEI. The CDR3 spans 13 residues. The V end was cut by 6 bases, the J end by 6 bases, with 15 bases between. CDR3 loop: CASRDSRGVEQYV. The CDR3 DNA is TGTGCCAGCAGAGACTCCAGGGGAGTCGAGCAGTACGTC.

The chain links TRBV19 to TRBJ1-2; no reliable D call. The CDR3 is made up of 14 amino acids. Germline assignment: CDR1 LNHDA and CDR2 SQIVND (reference sequence). V shed 7 bases and J shed 5 bases, with 17 bases lying between them. Here the CDR3 reads CASIPTPGTYGYTF. For the CDR3, the DNA is TGTGCCAGTATCCCAACACCAGGAACGTATGGCTACACCTTC. Together with reference TRBV19 and TRBJ1-2, the CDR3 gives the full variable domain: DGGITQSPKYLFRKEGQNVTLSCEQNLNHDAMYWYRQDPGQGLRLIYYSQIVNDFQKGDIAEGYSVSREKKESFPLTVTSAQKNPTAFYLCASIPTPGTYGYTFGSGTRLTVV.

The chain uses TRBV19 and TRBJ1-5; D not certain. The germline gives CDR1 LNHDA, CDR2 SQIVND (reference sequence). The CDR3 consists of 16 residues. V lost 3 bases and J lost 0, with 12 bases in between. CDR3 nucleotide sequence: TGTGCCAGTAGTATCGAAGCGTCCACTAGCAATCAGCCCCAGCATTTT. Protein sequence: CASSIEASTSNQPQHF.

The chain has TRBV21-1 and TRBJ2-7; the D call TRBD1 from the table was never checked on the DNA. TRBV21-1 is a pseudogene. The CDR3 loop spans 11 amino acids. CDR3 region: CASSNQGEQYF. Here the CDR3 DNA reads TGTGCCAGCAGCAACCAGGGGGAGCAGTACTTC.

CDR3 sequence: CASSPSTGGFNQPQHF. DNA of the CDR3: TGTGCCAGCAGCCCTAGTACAGGGGGCTTCAATCAGCCCCAGCATTTT. This rearrangement joins TRBV3-1 (or the pseudogene TRBV3-2) to TRBJ1-5, with TRBD1 matching 9 bases. Germline V lookup: CDR1 LGHDT, CDR2 YNNKEL (reference sequence). This CDR3 has 16 residues. V lost 4 bases to trimming and J lost 3 bases; unmatched junction nucleotides: 7.

V and J are TRBV11-3 and TRBJ2-5, with a tentative D call TRBD2 (5 bases). The germline V gene encodes CDR1 SGHNT and CDR2 YENEEA. The CDR3 is 16 amino acids. With 5 bases removed from V and 7 bases from J, the gap between germline ends came to 23 bases. The CDR3 nucleotides are TGTGCCAGCAGCGAAGGAGGCTACGGCCCGGGTGGGACCCAGTACTTC. Translation gives CASSEGGYGPGGTQYF.

V usage is TRBV7-9 and J usage is TRBJ2-1; D not certain. Germline assignment: CDR1 SEHNR and CDR2 FQNEAQ (reference sequence). CDR3 length: 15 amino acids. The ends were cut back, 7 bases at V and 2 bases at J, with 15 bases in the middle. The CDR3: CASTKDGDPYNEQFF. DNA of the CDR3: TGTGCCAGCACCAAAGACGGCGACCCCTACAATGAGCAGTTCTTC.

V and J are TRBV30 and TRBJ1-5; no clear D. The CDR3 loop spans 14 amino acids. V lost 2 bases and J 2 bases, leaving 10 bases between the germline ends. Germline V CDR1 and CDR2: GTSNPN, SVGIG (reference sequence). In nucleotides, the CDR3 is TGTGCCTGGAGTCAAGGTTATGGCAATCAGCCCCAGCATTTT. This gives the protein CAWSQGYGNQPQHF.

V is TRBV7-9 and J is TRBJ2-2; D might be TRBD2 (6 bases). This CDR3 is 14 amino acids long. Deletions cut 3 bases from V and 5 bases from J, with 10 bases between. Germline assignment: CDR1 SEHNR and CDR2 FQNEAQ (reference sequence). The CDR3 reads CASSFQSGTGELFF. CDR3 bases: TGTGCCAGCAGCTTTCAAAGCGGGACCGGGGAGCTGTTTTTT. The full variable domain, with the rest looked up from reference TRBV7-9 and TRBJ2-2, is DTGVSQNPRHKITKRGQNVTFRCDPISEHNRLYWYRQTLGQGPEFLTYFQNEAQLEKSRLLSDRFSAERPKGSFSTLEIQRTEQGDSAMYLCASSFQSGTGELFFGEGSRLTVL.

This clone showed up just a few times. V is TRBV19 and J is TRBJ2-1, with TRBD2 identical over 10 bases. Trimming at V came to 8 bases and at J to 3 bases, leaving 13 bases not matched to a gene. The germline V gene has CDR1 LNHDA and CDR2 SQIVND (reference sequence). The CDR3 has 17 amino acids. CDR3 in amino acids: CASSVGGLASIYNEQFF. CDR3 DNA sequence: TGTGCCAGTTCCGTAGGGGGACTAGCGTCTATCTACAATGAGCAGTTCTTC.

The chain couples TRBV5-1 to TRBJ1-3, with D possibly TRBD1 on 5 matching bases. V shed 2 bases and J shed 0 bases, with 12 bases lying between them. The CDR3 extends over 16 amino acids. The germline gives CDR1 SGHRS, CDR2 YFSETQ. In DNA, the CDR3 is TGCGCCAGCAGCTTACCGGGACTGAGCTCTGGAAACACCATATATTTT. This codes for CASSLPGLSSGNTIYF. Using reference TRBV5-1 and TRBJ1-3 for the parts outside the CDR3, the full variable domain is KAGVTQTPRYLIKTRGQQVTLSCSPISGHRSVSWYQQTPGQGLQFLFEYFSETQRNKGNFPGRFSGRQFSNSRSEMNVSTLELGDSALYLCASSLPGLSSGNTIYFGEGSWLTVV.

This sequence joins TRBV23-1 and TRBJ1-5; 7 bases map to TRBD1. TRBV23-1 is placed among ORFs of uncertain function. V lost 4 bases to trimming and J lost 6 bases; unmatched junction nucleotides: 3. The CDR3 is 13 residues long. CDR3 amino acids: CASSPRGGQPQHF. CDR3 nucleotides: TGCGCCAGCAGTCCCAGGGGGGGTCAGCCCCAGCATTTT.

The V gene is TRBV9, the J gene TRBJ1-4, with a weak D call TRBD1 (5 bases). The CDR3 covers 14 residues. Germline-derived CDR1 and CDR2 are SGDLS and YYNGEE. V lost 1 base and J 7 bases, leaving 11 bases between the germline ends. The chain's CDR3 is CASSVSGAGEKLFF. The DNA of the CDR3 is TGTGCCAGCAGCGTAAGTGGGGCCGGTGAAAAACTGTTTTTT.